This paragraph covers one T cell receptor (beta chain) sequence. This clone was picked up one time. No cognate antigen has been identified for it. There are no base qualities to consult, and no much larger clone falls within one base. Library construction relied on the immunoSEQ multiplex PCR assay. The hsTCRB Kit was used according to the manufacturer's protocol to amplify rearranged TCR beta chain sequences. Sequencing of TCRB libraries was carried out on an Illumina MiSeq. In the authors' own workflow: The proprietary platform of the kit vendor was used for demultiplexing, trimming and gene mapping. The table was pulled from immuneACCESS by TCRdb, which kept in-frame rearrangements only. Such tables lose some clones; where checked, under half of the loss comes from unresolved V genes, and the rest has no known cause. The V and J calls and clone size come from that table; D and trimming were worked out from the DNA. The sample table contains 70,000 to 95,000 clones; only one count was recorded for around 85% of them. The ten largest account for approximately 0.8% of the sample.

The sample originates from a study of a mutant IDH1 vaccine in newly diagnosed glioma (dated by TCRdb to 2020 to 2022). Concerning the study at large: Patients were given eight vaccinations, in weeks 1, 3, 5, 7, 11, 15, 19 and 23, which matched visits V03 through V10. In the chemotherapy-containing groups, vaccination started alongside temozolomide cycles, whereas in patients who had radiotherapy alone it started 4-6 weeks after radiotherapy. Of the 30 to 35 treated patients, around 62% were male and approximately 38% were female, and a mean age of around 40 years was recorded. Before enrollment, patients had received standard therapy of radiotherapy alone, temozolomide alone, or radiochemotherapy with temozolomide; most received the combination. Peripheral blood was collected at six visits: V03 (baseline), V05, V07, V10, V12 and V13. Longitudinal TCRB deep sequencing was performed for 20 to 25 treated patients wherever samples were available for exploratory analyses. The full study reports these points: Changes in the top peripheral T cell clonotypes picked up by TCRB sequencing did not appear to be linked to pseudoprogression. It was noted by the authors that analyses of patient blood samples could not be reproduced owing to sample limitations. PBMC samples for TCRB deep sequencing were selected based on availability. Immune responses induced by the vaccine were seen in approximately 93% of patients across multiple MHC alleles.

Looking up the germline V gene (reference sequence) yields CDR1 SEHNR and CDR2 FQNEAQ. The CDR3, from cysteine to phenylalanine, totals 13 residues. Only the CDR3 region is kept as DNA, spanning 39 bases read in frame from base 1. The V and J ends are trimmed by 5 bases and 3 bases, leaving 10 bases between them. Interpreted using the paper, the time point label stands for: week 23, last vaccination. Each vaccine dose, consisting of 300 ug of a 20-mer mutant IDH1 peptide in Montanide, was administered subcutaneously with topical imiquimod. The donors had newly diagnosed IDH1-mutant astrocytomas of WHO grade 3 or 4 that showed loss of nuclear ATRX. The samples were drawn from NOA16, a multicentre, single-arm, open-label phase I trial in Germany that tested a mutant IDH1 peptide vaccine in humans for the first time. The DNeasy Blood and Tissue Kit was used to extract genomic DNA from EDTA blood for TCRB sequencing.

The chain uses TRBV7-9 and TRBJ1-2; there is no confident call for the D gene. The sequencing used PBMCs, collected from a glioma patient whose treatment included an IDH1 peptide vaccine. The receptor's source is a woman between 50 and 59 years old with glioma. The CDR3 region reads CASSPRAYYGYTF. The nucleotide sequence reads TGTGCCAGCAGCCCAAGGGCGTACTATGGCTACACCTTC.